Shown below are 10 T cell receptor beta chains from a single sample sequenced in a study of T cell clones after liver transplantation. The method was immunoSEQ multiplex PCR; TCRdb's version includes in-frame clones alone and lacks a portion of them. The repertoire includes over 55,000 clones, 70% to 80% of them detected once, and around 2.8% sits in the top ten. The specimen comprised CD4+ T cells from blood, sampled at the approximately 15-month timepoint. Receptors were obtained from a human patient who received a liver transplant. Part of the T cell pool may stem from the graft donor.

The CDR3: CASSLLQKNIQYF. The CDR3 bases are TGTGCCAGCAGCTTACTTCAAAAAAACATTCAGTACTTC. V usage is TRBV5-6 and J usage is TRBJ2-4; D call uncertain. CDR1 is SGHDT, CDR2 YYEEEE, per germline. V lost 2 bases and J lost 4, with 7 bases in between. The CDR3 extends over 13 amino acids.

The chain recombines TRBV6-1 with TRBJ2-7, with a tentative D call TRBD2 (6 bases). Deletions cut 1 base from V and 3 bases from J, with 10 bases between. This CDR3 is built from 14 residues. Germline CDR1 reads MNHNS; CDR2 reads SASEGT. The CDR3 region has the DNA TGTGCCAGCAGTGAAGGTCCTAGCGTCTACGAGCAGTACGTC. Protein product: CASSEGPSVYEQYV.

The chain recombines TRBV4-2 with TRBJ2-5, with 8 bases that match TRBD2. J was trimmed by 2 bases and V by 1 base; bases with no gene match: 9. Germline CDR1 reads LGHNA; CDR2 reads YNFKEQ. The CDR3 runs 17 residues. For the CDR3, the DNA is TGTGCCAGCAGCCAAGGGTCGGCGGGGGGACTACAAGAGACCCAGTACTTC. Its protein product is CASSQGSAGGLQETQYF.

V is TRBV5-6 and J is TRBJ2-6; D might be TRBD2 (6 bases). Germline values: CDR1 SGHDT, CDR2 YYEEEE. V lost 0 bases, J lost 4 bases, and 8 bases lay in between. CDR3 length: 15 amino acids. The CDR3 DNA is TGTGCCAGCAGCTTGGGCGGGGCCGGGGCCAACGTCCTGACTTTC. This sequence encodes CASSLGGAGANVLTF. Drawing the rest from reference TRBV5-6 and TRBJ2-6, the complete variable domain is DAGVTQSPTHLIKTRGQQVTLRCSPKSGHDTVSWYQQALGQGPQFIFQYYEEEERQRGNFPDRFSGHQFPNYSSELNVNALLLGDSALYLCASSLGGAGANVLTFGAGSRLTVL.

The rearrangement joins TRBV2 to TRBJ1-4; tentatively, D is TRBD1 (6 bases). The CDR3 contains 14 residues. Germline values: CDR1 SNHLY, CDR2 FYNNEI. Trimming took 6 bases from V and 8 from J, leaving 16 bases between them. CDR3 region: CASRPRAGVEKLFF. The DNA for the CDR3 is TGTGCCAGCAGGCCCCGGGCAGGGGTAGAAAAACTGTTTTTT.

This clone was recorded a few times. The gene calls are TRBV7-2 and TRBJ2-2, with a possible D match to TRBD1 (5 bases). The CDR3 totals 14 residues. Germline lookup yields CDR1 SGHTA and CDR2 FQGNSA. Trimming took 0 bases from V and 6 from J, leaving 8 bases between them. The CDR3 nucleotides are TGTGCCAGCAGCTTAGCTAAGGGGCCCGGGGAGCTGTTTTTT. Amino acids: CASSLAKGPGELFF.

In its sample, this clone was seen a few times. The chain joins TRBV30 to TRBJ2-7; TRBD2 aligns across 7 bases. This CDR3 is built from 12 residues. CDR1 is GTSNPN and CDR2 is SVGIG in the germline V gene (reference sequence). The junction had 0 bases not matched to a gene; V was cut back by 0 bases and J by 4 bases. This CDR3 reads CAWSVGGYEQYF. CDR3 DNA sequence: TGTGCCTGGAGTGTGGGGGGGTACGAGCAGTACTTC.

The J gene is TRBJ2-3, the V gene TRBV9, with TRBD2 matching 7 bases. CDR1 and CDR2 from the germline V gene are SGDLS and YYNGEE. Trimming removed 0 bases from V and 1 base from J; junction bases left unmatched: 14. The CDR3 sequence is 19 residues long. Written as DNA, the CDR3 is TGTGCCAGCAGCGTAGGACTAGCAGGGACCCTGGTCGGCACAGATACGCAGTATTTT. Translating it yields CASSVGLAGTLVGTDTQYF. Supplemented by reference TRBV9 and TRBJ2-3, the full variable domain reads DSGVTQTPKHLITATGQRVTLRCSPRSGDLSVYWYQQSLDQGLQFLIQYYNGEERAKGNILERFSAQQFPDLHSELNLSSLELGDSALYFCASSVGLAGTLVGTDTQYFGPGTRLTVL.

This clone has only a few counts. This CDR3 is CASSLVPGRQANYGYTF. CDR3 nucleotides: TGCGCCAGCAGCTTGGTTCCAGGACGGCAGGCCAACTATGGCTACACCTTC. The chain uses TRBV5-1 and TRBJ1-2; D is unresolved. This CDR3 is 17 amino acids long. Germline V gene sequence: CDR1 SGHRS, CDR2 YFSETQ. V lost 0 bases and J 2 bases, leaving 17 bases between the germline ends.

This chain joins TRBV28 and TRBJ2-1; no clear D gene. Germline assignment: CDR1 MDHEN and CDR2 SYDVKM. The CDR3 sequence is 14 residues long. V shed 1 base and J shed 4 bases, with 8 bases lying between them. The CDR3 coding sequence is TGTGCCAGCAGTTTATCGGGCCGTTACAATGAGCAGTTCTTC. It specifies CASSLSGRYNEQFF.